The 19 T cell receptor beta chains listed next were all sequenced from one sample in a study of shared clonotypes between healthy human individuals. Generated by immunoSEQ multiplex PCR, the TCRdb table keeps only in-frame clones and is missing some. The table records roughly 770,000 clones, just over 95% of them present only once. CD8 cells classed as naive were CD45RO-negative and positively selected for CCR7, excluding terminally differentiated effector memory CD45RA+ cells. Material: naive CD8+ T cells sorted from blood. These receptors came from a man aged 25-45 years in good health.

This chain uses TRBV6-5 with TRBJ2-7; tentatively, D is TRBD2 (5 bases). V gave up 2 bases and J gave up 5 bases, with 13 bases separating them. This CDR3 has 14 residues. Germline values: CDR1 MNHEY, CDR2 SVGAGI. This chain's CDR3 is CASSYNGVGNEQYF. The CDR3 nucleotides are TGTGCCAGCAGTTACAACGGGGTAGGGAACGAGCAGTACTTC.

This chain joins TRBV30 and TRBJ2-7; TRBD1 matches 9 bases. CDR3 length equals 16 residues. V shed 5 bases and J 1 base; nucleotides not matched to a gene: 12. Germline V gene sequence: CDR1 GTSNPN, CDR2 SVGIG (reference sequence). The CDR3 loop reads CAWYPGQGVFSYEQYF. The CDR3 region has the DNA TGTGCCTGGTATCCGGGACAGGGAGTTTTTTCCTACGAGCAGTACTTC.

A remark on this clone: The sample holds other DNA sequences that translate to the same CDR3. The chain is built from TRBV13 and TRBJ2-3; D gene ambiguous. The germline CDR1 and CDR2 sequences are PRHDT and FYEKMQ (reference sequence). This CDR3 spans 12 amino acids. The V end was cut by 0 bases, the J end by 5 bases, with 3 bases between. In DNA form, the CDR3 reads TGTGCCAGCAGCTTAGGCGGAGATACGCAGTATTTT. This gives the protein CASSLGGDTQYF. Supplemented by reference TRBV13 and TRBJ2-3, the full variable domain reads AAGVIQSPRHLIKEKRETATLKCYPIPRHDTVYWYQQGPGQDPQFLISFYEKMQSDKGSIPDRFSAQQFSDYHSELNMSSLELGDSALYFCASSLGGDTQYFGPGTRLTVL.

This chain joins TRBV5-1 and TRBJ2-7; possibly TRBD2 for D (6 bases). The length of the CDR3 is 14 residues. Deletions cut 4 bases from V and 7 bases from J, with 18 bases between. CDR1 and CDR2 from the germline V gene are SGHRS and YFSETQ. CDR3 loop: CASSPWGDPKEQYF. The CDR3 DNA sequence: TGCGCCAGCAGCCCATGGGGGGACCCAAAAGAGCAGTACTTC.

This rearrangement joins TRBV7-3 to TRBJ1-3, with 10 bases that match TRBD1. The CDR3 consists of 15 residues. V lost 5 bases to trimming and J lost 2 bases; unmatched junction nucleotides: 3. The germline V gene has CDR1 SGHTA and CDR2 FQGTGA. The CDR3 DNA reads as TGTGCCAGCAGCGCCGGGACAGGGGCTGGAAACACCATATATTTT. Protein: CASSAGTGAGNTIYF.

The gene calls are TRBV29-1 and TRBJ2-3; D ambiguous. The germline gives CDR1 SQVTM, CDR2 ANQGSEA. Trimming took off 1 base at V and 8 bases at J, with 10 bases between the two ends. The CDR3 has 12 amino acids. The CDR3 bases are TGCAGCGTTGAAGGCCTAAAGAGTACGCAGTATTTT. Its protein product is CSVEGLKSTQYF.

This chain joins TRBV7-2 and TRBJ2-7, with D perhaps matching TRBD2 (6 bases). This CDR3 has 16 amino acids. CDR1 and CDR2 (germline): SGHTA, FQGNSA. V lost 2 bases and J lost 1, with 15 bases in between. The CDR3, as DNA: TGTGCCAGCAGCTTATTTTCCGGGAGTTCTTCCTACGAGCAGTACTTC. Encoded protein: CASSLFSGSSSYEQYF. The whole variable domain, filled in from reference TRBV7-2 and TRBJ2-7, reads GAGVSQSPSNKVTEKGKDVELRCDPISGHTALYWYRQSLGQGLEFLIYFQGNSAPDKSGLPSDRFSAERTGGSVSTLTIQRTQQEDSAVYLCASSLFSGSSSYEQYFGPGTRLTVT.

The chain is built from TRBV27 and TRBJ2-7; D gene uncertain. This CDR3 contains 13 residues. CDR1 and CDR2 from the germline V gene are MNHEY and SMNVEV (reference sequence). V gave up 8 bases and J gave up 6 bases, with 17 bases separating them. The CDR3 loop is CASSISAVGEQYF. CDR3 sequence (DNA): TGTGCCAGCTCCATAAGCGCGGTAGGCGAGCAGTACTTC.

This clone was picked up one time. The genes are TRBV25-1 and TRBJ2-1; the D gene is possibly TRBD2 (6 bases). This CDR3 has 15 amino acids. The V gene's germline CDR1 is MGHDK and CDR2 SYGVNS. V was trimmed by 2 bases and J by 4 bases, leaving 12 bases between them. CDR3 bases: TGTGCCAGCAGTGAAGGGGGGTCGAATTACAATGAGCAGTTCTTC. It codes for CASSEGGSNYNEQFF.

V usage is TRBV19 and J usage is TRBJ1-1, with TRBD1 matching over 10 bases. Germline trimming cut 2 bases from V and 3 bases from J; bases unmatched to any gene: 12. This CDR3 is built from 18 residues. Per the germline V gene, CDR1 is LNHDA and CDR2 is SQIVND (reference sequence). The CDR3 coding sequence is TGTGCCAGTAGTATATTTGGGGGACAGGGGCCTAAGGACACTGAAGCTTTCTTT. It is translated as CASSIFGGQGPKDTEAFF.

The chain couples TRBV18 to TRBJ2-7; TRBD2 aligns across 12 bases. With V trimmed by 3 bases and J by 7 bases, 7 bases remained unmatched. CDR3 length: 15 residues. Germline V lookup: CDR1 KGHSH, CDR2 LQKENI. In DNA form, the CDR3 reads TGTGCCAGCTCACCGGAGACTAGCGGGAGTAGGGAGCAGTACTTC. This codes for CASSPETSGSREQYF.

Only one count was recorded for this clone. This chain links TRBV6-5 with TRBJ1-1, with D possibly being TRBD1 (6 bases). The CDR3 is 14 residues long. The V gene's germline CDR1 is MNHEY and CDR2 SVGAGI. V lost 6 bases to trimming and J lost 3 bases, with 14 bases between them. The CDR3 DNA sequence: TGTGCCAGCAGCCACAGGGCGGGGCACACTGAAGCTTTCTTT. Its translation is CASSHRAGHTEAFF.

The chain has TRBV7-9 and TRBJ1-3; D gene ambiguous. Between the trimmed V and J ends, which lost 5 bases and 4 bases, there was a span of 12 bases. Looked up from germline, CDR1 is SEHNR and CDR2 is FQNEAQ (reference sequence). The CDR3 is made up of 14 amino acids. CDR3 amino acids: CASSAYQRGNTIYF. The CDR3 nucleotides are TGTGCCAGCAGCGCATACCAGCGGGGAAACACCATATATTTT.

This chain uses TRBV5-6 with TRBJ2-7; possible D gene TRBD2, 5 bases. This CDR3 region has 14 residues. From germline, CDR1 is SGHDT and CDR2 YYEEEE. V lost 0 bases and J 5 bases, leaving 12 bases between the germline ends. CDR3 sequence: CASSLANMEDEQYF. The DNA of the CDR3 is TGTGCCAGCAGCTTGGCCAATATGGAGGACGAGCAGTACTTC.

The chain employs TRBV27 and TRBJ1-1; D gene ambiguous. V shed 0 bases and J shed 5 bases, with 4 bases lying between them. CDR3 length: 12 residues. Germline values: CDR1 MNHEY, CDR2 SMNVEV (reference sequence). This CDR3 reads CASSLSGTEAFF. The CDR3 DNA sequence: TGTGCCAGCAGTTTATCGGGGACTGAAGCTTTCTTT.

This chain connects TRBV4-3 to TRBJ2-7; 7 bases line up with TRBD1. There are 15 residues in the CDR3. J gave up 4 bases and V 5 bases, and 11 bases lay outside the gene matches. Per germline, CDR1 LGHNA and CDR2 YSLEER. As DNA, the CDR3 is TGCGCCAGCAGCTTCCGGGACAGTCACTCTTACGAGCAGTACTTC. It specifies CASSFRDSHSYEQYF.

CDR3 region: CASSGDSLSRSYEQYF. CDR3 bases: TGCGCCAGCAGCGGAGACAGCCTAAGTCGTAGCTACGAGCAGTACTTC. The rearrangement uses TRBV5-1 and TRBJ2-7, with a possible D match to TRBD1 (5 bases). V lost 4 bases and J lost 3, with 20 bases in between. The CDR3 totals 16 residues. Germline V gene sequence: CDR1 SGHRS, CDR2 YFSETQ. Based on the CDR3 plus reference TRBV5-1 and TRBJ2-7, the full variable domain is KAGVTQTPRYLIKTRGQQVTLSCSPISGHRSVSWYQQTPGQGLQFLFEYFSETQRNKGNFPGRFSGRQFSNSRSEMNVSTLELGDSALYLCASSGDSLSRSYEQYFGPGTRLTVT.

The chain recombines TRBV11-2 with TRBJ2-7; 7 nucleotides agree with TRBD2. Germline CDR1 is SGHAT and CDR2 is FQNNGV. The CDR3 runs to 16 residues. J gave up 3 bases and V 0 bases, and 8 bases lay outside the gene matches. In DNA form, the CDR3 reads TGTGCCAGCAGCTTAGAGGGAGTGCGGGAGCTCTACGAGCAGTACTTC. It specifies CASSLEGVRELYEQYF.

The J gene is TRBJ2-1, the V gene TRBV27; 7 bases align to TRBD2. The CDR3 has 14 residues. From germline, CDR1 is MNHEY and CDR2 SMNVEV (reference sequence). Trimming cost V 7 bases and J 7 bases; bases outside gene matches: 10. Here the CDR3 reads CASNLRAGVNEQFF. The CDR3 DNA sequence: TGTGCCAGCAACCTCCGGGCGGGGGTGAATGAGCAGTTCTTC.